This entry is about one TCR beta chain. The data were obtained in a study of blood T cell repertoires in COVID-19. Turning to the study itself: T cells, B-cell-depleted T cells, or PBMCs provided the cDNA or gDNA that served as material.

Source study methods: Estimated nucleated cell counts came from reference gene primer amplification. The method was immunoSEQ multiplex PCR; TCRdb's version includes in-frame clones alone and lacks a portion of them. Clone size and V and J calls were adopted from that table, with D and trimming inferred from the DNA. The sample contains fewer than 40,000 clones, 75% to 85% of which appear only once. The CDR3 is 13 amino acids. Between the trimmed V and J ends, which lost 3 bases and 2 bases, there was a span of 11 bases. Looked up from germline, CDR1 is DFQATT and CDR2 is SNEGSKA (reference sequence).

The specimen sequenced was peripheral blood. J is TRBJ2-7 and V is TRBV20-1; TRBD2 is a possible D gene (7 bases). The sequence came from a man older than 75 with active COVID-19. In DNA form, the CDR3 reads TGCAGTGCTAGTCGCGGGGGCACCTACGAGCAGTACTTC. Translation gives CSASRGGTYEQYF.